The T cell receptor (beta chain) under discussion was sequenced for a study of memory CD4+ T cells and cytomegalovirus serostatus. Regarding the study as a whole: Suggested: most of the CMV-linked TCR signature lies in CD4+ memory cells.

Single viable CD3+CD4+CD8-CD45RO+ cells were sorted as the memory CD4+ T cells. This CDR3 has 17 amino acids. Germline V gives CDR1 SGHVS, CDR2 FNYEAQ. The V and J ends lost 5 bases and 5 bases, in that order; junction bases with no gene match: 17. With regard to this clone: Its matching antigen is unknown.

The data were produced by immunoSEQ multiplex PCR, yet TCRdb's version contains in-frame clones alone and is incomplete. This sample has just under 95,000 clones, with about four fifths found just once. The receptor comes from an adult in good health and CMV-seropositive. Material: memory CD4+ T cells from blood. This sequence joins TRBV7-6 and TRBJ2-7, with 8 positions matching TRBD2. CDR3 DNA: TGTGCCAGCAGCCCCCGAGCGGGAGCTCGTGGGGGCGACGAGCAGTACTTC. Protein: CASSPRAGARGGDEQYF.